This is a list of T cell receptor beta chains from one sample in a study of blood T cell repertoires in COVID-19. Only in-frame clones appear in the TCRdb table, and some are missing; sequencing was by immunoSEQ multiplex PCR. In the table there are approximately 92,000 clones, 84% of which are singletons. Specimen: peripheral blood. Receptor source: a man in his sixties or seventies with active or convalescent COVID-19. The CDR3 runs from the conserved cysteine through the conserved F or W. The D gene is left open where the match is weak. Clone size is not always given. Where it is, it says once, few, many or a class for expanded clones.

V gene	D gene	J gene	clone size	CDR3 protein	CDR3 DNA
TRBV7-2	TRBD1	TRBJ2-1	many	CASSLRGQGAIVSYNEQFF	TGTGCCAGCAGCTTAAGAGGACAGGGGGCGATAGTCTCCTACAATGAGCAGTTCTTC
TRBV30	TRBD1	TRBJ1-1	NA	CAWTDRDTEAFF	TGTGCCTGGACCGACAGGGACACTGAAGCTTTCTTT
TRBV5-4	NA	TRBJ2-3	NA	CASSSRQMGRDTQYF	TGTGCCAGCAGCTCCCGACAAATGGGGCGAGATACGCAGTATTTT
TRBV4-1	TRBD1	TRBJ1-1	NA	CASSQQQGLNTEAFF	TGCGCCAGCAGCCAACAACAGGGGCTGAACACTGAAGCTTTCTTT
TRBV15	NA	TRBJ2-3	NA	CATRKTVSTDTQYF	TGTGCCACCAGAAAGACAGTTAGCACAGATACGCAGTATTTT
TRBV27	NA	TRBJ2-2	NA	CASSYSGGAGTGELFF	TGTGCCAGCAGTTACTCTGGGGGGGCGGGCACCGGGGAGCTGTTTTTT
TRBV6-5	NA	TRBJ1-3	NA	CASRTQGNTIYF	TGTGCCAGCAGAACTCAGGGGAACACCATATATTTT
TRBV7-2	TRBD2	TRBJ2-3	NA	CASSLQLAVPDTQYF	TGTGCCAGCAGCTTACAACTAGCGGTTCCAGATACGCAGTATTTT
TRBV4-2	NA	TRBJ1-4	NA	CASSQQPRGARYEKLFF	TGTGCCAGCAGCCAGCAACCTCGGGGGGCAAGGTACGAAAAACTGTTTTTT
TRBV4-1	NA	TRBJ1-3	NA	CASSQDPGAKGNTIYF	TGCGCCAGCAGCCAAGATCCAGGGGCGAAAGGAAACACCATATATTTT
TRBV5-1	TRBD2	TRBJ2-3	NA	CASSLLALAGTPSTDTQYF	TGCGCCAGCAGCTTGCTGGCTCTAGCGGGGACTCCTAGCACAGATACGCAGTATTTT
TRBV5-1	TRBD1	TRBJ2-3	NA	CASSFAPGQGAIDTQYF	TGCGCCAGCAGCTTTGCTCCGGGACAGGGGGCTATAGATACGCAGTATTTT
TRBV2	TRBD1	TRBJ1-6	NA	CASRTGQGHSPLHF	TGTGCCAGCAGGACGGGACAGGGACATTCACCCCTCCACTTT
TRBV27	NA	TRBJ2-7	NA	CASSFFPPITYEQYF	TGTGCCAGCAGTTTTTTCCCCCCTATAACCTACGAGCAGTACTTC
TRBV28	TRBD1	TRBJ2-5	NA	CASSPPGQVFQETQYF	TGTGCCAGCAGTCCCCCGGGACAGGTGTTCCAAGAGACCCAGTACTTC
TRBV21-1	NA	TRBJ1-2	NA	CASSKALSRVSDYGYTF	TGTGCCAGCAGCAAAGCGCTTTCGAGAGTTTCGGACTATGGCTACACCTTC
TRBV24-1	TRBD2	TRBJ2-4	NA	CATSDTRTSGLNIQYF	TGTGCCACCAGTGACACAAGGACTAGCGGATTAAACATTCAGTACTTC
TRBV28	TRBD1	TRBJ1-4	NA	CASRLQGDEKLFF	TGTGCCAGCAGGCTACAGGGGGATGAAAAACTGTTTTTT
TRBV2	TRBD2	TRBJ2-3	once	CASRVSLAGTDTQYF	TGTGCCAGCAGAGTGAGCCTAGCGGGCACAGATACGCAGTATTTT
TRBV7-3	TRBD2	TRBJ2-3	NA	CASSLTSGGAQRNTQYF	TGTGCCAGCAGCTTAACTAGCGGGGGGGCCCAGCGCAATACGCAGTATTTT
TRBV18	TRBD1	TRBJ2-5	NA	CASSPPRQGPQTQYF	TGTGCCAGCTCACCGCCGCGACAGGGTCCGCAGACCCAGTACTTC
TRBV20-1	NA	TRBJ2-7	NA	CSARAYPEQYF	TGCAGTGCTCGCGCGTACCCCGAGCAGTACTTC
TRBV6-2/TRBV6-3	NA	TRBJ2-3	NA	CASSYSRTGGRTDTQYF	TGTGCCAGCAGTTACTCGAGAACCGGGGGGCGCACAGATACGCAGTATTTT
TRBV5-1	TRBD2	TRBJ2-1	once	CASSLGASGGPSSYNEQFF	TGCGCCAGCAGCTTGGGGGCTAGCGGGGGGCCTAGCTCCTACAATGAGCAGTTCTTC
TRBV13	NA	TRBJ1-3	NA	CASSGGAGAEGNTIYF	TGTGCCAGCAGCGGGGGGGCAGGGGCCGAAGGAAACACCATATATTTT
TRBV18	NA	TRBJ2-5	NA	CASSPEAGYQETQYF	TGTGCCAGCTCACCGGAGGCGGGCTACCAAGAGACCCAGTACTTC
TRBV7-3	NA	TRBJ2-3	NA	CASSLTTTTDTQYF	TGTGCCAGCAGCTTAACGACTACCACAGATACGCAGTATTTT
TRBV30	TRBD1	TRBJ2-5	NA	CAWSVTGTAQETQYF	TGTGCCTGGAGTGTTACCGGGACAGCTCAAGAGACCCAGTACTTC
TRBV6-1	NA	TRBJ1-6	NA	CASSEAPGVNSPLHF	TGTGCCAGCAGTGAAGCGCCAGGGGTGAATTCACCCCTCCACTTT
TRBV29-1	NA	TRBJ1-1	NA	CSVKQGSTEAFF	TGCAGCGTGAAACAGGGAAGCACTGAAGCTTTCTTT
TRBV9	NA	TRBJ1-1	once	CASSVGGAANTEAFF	TGTGCCAGCAGCGTAGGTGGGGCAGCGAACACTGAAGCTTTCTTT
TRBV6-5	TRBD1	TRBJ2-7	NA	CASSIQGADYEQYF	TGTGCCAGCAGTATACAGGGGGCTGACTACGAGCAGTACTTC
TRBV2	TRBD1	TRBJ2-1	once	CASRMTGGGGNEQFF	TGTGCCAGCAGGATGACAGGGGGCGGTGGCAATGAGCAGTTCTTC
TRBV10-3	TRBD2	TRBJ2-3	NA	CAIRSGGAGDTQYF	TGTGCCATACGGAGCGGGGGGGCAGGGGATACGCAGTATTTT
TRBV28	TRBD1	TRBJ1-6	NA	CASNLPGQVDSPLHF	TGTGCCAGCAACCTCCCGGGACAGGTAGATTCACCCCTCCACTTT
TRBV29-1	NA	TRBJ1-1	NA	CSVEDGQWYTEAFF	TGCAGCGTTGAAGACGGACAGTGGTACACTGAAGCTTTCTTT
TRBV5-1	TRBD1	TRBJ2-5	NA	CASSSTGTGGSETQYF	TGCGCCAGCAGCTCGACCGGGACAGGGGGTTCGGAGACCCAGTACTTC
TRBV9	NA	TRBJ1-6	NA	CASSVGFYNSPLHF	TGTGCCAGCAGCGTCGGGTTCTATAATTCACCCCTCCACTTT
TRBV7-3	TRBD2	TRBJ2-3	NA	CASSLLAGGWDTQYF	TGTGCCAGCAGCTTACTAGCGGGGGGTTGGGATACGCAGTATTTT
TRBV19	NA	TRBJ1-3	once	CASSIQGGSGNTIYF	TGTGCCAGTAGTATACAAGGAGGGTCTGGAAACACCATATATTTT
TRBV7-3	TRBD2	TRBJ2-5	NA	CASSLGSGGQETQYF	TGTGCCAGCAGCTTGGGTAGCGGGGGCCAAGAGACCCAGTACTTC
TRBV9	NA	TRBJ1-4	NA	CASSVEGLSEKLFF	TGTGCCAGCAGCGTGGAGGGGTTGTCGGAAAAACTGTTTTTT
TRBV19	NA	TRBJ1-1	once	CASGSRGDNREAFF	TGTGCCAGTGGAAGTAGAGGGGACAATAGGGAAGCTTTCTTT
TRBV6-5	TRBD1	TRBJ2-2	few	CASSYSPRGIGELFF	TGTGCCAGCAGTTACTCGCCCAGGGGGATCGGGGAGCTGTTTTTT
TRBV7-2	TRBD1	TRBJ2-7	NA	CASSLGRAGGAEQYF	TGTGCCAGCAGCTTAGGACGGGCAGGGGGAGCCGAGCAGTACTTC
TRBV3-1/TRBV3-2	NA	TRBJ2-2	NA	CASSQDWSTGRDTGELFF	TGTGCCAGCAGCCAAGATTGGAGTACAGGGAGGGACACCGGGGAGCTGTTTTTT
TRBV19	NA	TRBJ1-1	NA	CASKPRGRDTEAFF	TGTGCCAGTAAACCAAGGGGCCGGGACACTGAAGCTTTCTTT
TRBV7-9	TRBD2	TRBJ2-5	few	CASSLAQAGGIQETQYF	TGTGCCAGCAGCTTAGCGCAGGCGGGGGGAATCCAAGAGACCCAGTACTTC
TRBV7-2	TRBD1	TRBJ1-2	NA	CASSLGQGHQAGYTF	TGTGCCAGCAGCTTGGGACAGGGGCATCAGGCTGGCTACACCTTC
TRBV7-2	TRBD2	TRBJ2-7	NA	CASSYTSGGAWEQYF	TGTGCCAGCAGCTACACTAGCGGGGGGGCGTGGGAGCAGTACTTC